Listed here are 28 T cell receptor beta chains from one sample, sequenced in a study of OX40 agonist ivuxolimab in advanced cancers. Method: immunoSEQ multiplex PCR; TCRdb's copy keeps in-frame clones and lacks some. The sample holds 24,000 or so clones, approximately 79% seen once. Here the sequenced sample was CD4+ or CD8+ T cells sorted from blood, taken in a trial of the OX40 agonist ivuxolimab. The receptors originated from an adult with an advanced solid tumor such as melanoma, head and neck, liver or kidney cancer.

V is TRBV6-7 and J is TRBJ2-2; maybe TRBD1 (5 bases). TRBV6-7 has ORF status, its function being uncertain. Trimming stripped 5 bases from V and 5 bases from J, with 9 bases between. The CDR3 runs to 13 residues. In nucleotides, the CDR3 is TGTGCCAGCAGTGGACACTTTACCGGGGAGCTGTTTTTT. Translation gives CASSGHFTGELFF.

V usage is TRBV27 and J usage is TRBJ1-1; a possible D gene is TRBD1 (5 bases). The CDR3 extends over 13 amino acids. V was clipped by 6 bases and J by 5 bases, with 13 bases between them. Germline-derived CDR1 and CDR2 are MNHEY and SMNVEV (reference sequence). CDR3 protein: CASSSQGRTEAFF. CDR3 sequence (DNA): TGTGCCAGCAGCTCGCAGGGAAGGACTGAAGCTTTCTTT.

This clone was observed a few times. The V and J genes are TRBV5-1 and TRBJ1-4, with 9 bases identical to TRBD1. Germline V gene lookup returns CDR1 SGHRS and CDR2 YFSETQ. The J segment lost 10 bases and the V segment lost 1 base, leaving 11 bases of the junction unmatched. The CDR3 has 16 amino acids. CDR3 protein: CASSLKMRDREAKLFF. The CDR3 DNA is TGCGCCAGCAGCTTGAAGATGCGGGACAGGGAGGCAAAACTGTTTTTT.

The rearrangement uses TRBV7-9 and TRBJ1-2; D uncertain. The germline CDR1 and CDR2 sequences are SEHNR and FQNEAQ (reference sequence). The CDR3 contains 12 residues. Trimming removed 3 bases at V and 7 bases at J, with 9 bases between. Here the CDR3 reads CASSFQGGGYTF. CDR3 DNA: TGTGCCAGCAGCTTTCAAGGTGGTGGCTACACCTTC.

V gene TRBV7-9 combines with J gene TRBJ2-1; 9 positions match TRBD2. Germline CDR1 SEHNR, CDR2 FQNEAQ (reference sequence). The trim removed 5 bases at V and 5 bases at J, leaving 13 bases unmatched. The CDR3 is 17 amino acids. The CDR3 is CASSPWGRLAVNNEQFF. In DNA, the CDR3 is TGTGCCAGCAGCCCCTGGGGACGACTAGCGGTGAACAATGAGCAGTTCTTC.

The chain couples TRBV5-1 to TRBJ1-2, with D uncertain. CDR1 is SGHRS, CDR2 YFSETQ, per germline. V shed 1 base and J shed 3 bases, with 10 bases lying between them. The CDR3 runs 14 residues. CDR3: CASSLYVGDYGYTF. CDR3 sequence (DNA): TGCGCCAGCAGCTTGTACGTTGGGGACTATGGCTACACCTTC.

The chain has TRBV19 and TRBJ1-2; D not resolved. CDR1 and CDR2 (germline): LNHDA, SQIVND (reference sequence). V dropped 6 bases and J dropped 6 bases, with 20 bases sitting between them. This CDR3 comprises 15 residues. CDR3 sequence reads: CASRALAADLDGYTF. CDR3 coding DNA: TGTGCCAGTAGGGCCCTCGCGGCGGACTTGGATGGCTACACCTTC.

The chain combines TRBV27 with TRBJ2-1, with a weak D call TRBD2 (5 bases). V lost 5 bases, J lost 7 bases, and 6 bases lay in between. The CDR3 consists of 11 residues. Germline CDR1 MNHEY, CDR2 SMNVEV (reference sequence). The CDR3 DNA reads as TGTGCCAGCAGTAGGAGGAATGAGCAGTTCTTC. This translates into CASSRRNEQFF.

The genes are TRBV4-1 and TRBJ1-2; D gene unclear. Germline V gene data show CDR1 as MGHRA and CDR2 as YSYEKL. The CDR3 has 11 residues. Between the trimmed V and J ends, which lost 6 bases and 7 bases, there was a span of 9 bases. CDR3 in DNA: TGCGCCAGCAGTAACAGAGGTGGCTACACCTTC. Amino acids: CASSNRGGYTF.

This sequence joins TRBV6-5 and TRBJ1-2, with TRBD1 as a possible D gene (6 bases). Germline V gene sequence: CDR1 MNHEY, CDR2 SVGAGI. The CDR3 extends over 16 amino acids. Trimming removed 1 base at V and 4 bases at J, with 16 bases between. CDR3 coding DNA: TGTGCCAGCAGTTACTTCGGGGGCGAAACCTCCTATGGCTACACCTTC. This translates into CASSYFGGETSYGYTF.

The chain carries TRBV25-1 and TRBJ1-6; D is unclear. The CDR3 runs to 13 residues. Germline V lookup: CDR1 MGHDK, CDR2 SYGVNS. The ends were cut back, 9 bases at V and 11 bases at J, with 17 bases in the middle. The CDR3 reads CASVAGKGTPLHF. The CDR3 nucleotides read TGTGCCAGTGTGGCAGGAAAGGGTACACCCCTCCACTTT. The full variable domain, its missing parts supplied by reference TRBV25-1 and TRBJ1-6, is EADIYQTPRYLVIGTGKKITLECSQTMGHDKMYWYQQDPGMELHLIHYSYGVNSTEKGDLSSESTVSRIRTEHFPLTLESARPSHTSQYLCASVAGKGTPLHFGNGTRLTVT.

The chain joins TRBV9 to TRBJ1-3, with 8 bases aligning to TRBD1. The germline V gene encodes CDR1 SGDLS and CDR2 YYNGEE. This CDR3 is built from 13 residues. The V gene end was trimmed by 3 bases and the J gene end by 4 bases; junction bases not matched to a gene: 0. CDR3 amino acids: CASSGTGGNTIYF. CDR3 DNA sequence: TGTGCCAGCAGCGGGACAGGGGGAAACACCATATATTTT.

This chain uses TRBV9 with TRBJ1-1; weak D call: TRBD1 (5 bases). Germline CDR1 reads SGDLS; CDR2 reads YYNGEE. The V end was cut by 0 bases, the J end by 3 bases, with 6 bases between. The CDR3 is 13 residues long. The chain's CDR3 is CASSVVGDTEAFF. The CDR3 coding sequence is TGTGCCAGCAGCGTAGTGGGGGACACTGAAGCTTTCTTT.

The rearrangement links TRBV28 to TRBJ2-7; a weak D match, TRBD2 (5 bases). The germline CDR1 and CDR2 sequences are MDHEN and SYDVKM. The CDR3 is 14 amino acids. The V end was cut by 6 bases, the J end by 5 bases, with 17 bases between. The CDR3 here is CASSLTGDGDEQYF. The CDR3 nucleotides read TGTGCCAGCAGCCTAACTGGCGACGGGGACGAGCAGTACTTC.

J is TRBJ2-3 and V is TRBV7-3; TRBD1 might be the D (5 bases). The CDR3 length is 15 residues. V dropped 4 bases and J dropped 0 bases, with 11 bases sitting between them. CDR1 and CDR2 (germline): SGHTA, FQGTGA. The CDR3 protein is CASSYQGASTDTQYF. CDR3 DNA: TGTGCCAGCAGCTACCAGGGTGCTAGCACAGATACGCAGTATTTT.

The rearrangement uses TRBV5-6 and TRBJ2-3; D ambiguous. The CDR3 is 13 residues long. The germline V and J ends were trimmed by 0 bases and 6 bases, with 8 bases remaining between them. Germline CDR1 and CDR2: SGHDT and YYEEEE. The CDR3 DNA sequence: TGTGCCAGCAGCTTGGTACCGGACGATACGCAGTATTTT. This gives the protein CASSLVPDDTQYF.

A few counts support this clone. The chain links TRBV5-4 to TRBJ1-1; possible D gene TRBD1, 6 bases. CDR1 and CDR2 (germline): SGHNT, YYREEE (reference sequence). With 9 bases removed from V and 0 bases from J, the gap between germline ends came to 9 bases. This CDR3 region has 12 residues. The CDR3 DNA reads TGTGCCATCGGACAGTTGAACACTGAAGCTTTCTTT. Translated: CAIGQLNTEAFF.

The rearrangement uses TRBV10-3 and TRBJ2-7, with unresolved D. Trimming shortened V by 0 bases and J by 3 bases, and 9 bases separated the two germline ends. Germline-derived CDR1 and CDR2 are ENHRY and SYGVKD. CDR3 size: 14 residues. The CDR3 nucleotides are TGTGCCATCAGTGAGTCGACGGTACTCTACGAGCAGTACTTC. Protein: CAISESTVLYEQYF.

This clone was seen a handful of times. This chain connects TRBV6-5 to TRBJ1-1; possible D gene TRBD1, 5 bases. V was shortened by 5 bases and J by 5 bases, with 6 bases between the two germline ends. The CDR3 is 11 amino acids. Germline assignment: CDR1 MNHEY and CDR2 SVGAGI. The CDR3 bases are TGTGCCAGCAGTCCAGGGACTGAAGCTTTCTTT. Its protein product is CASSPGTEAFF.

The CDR3 is CASSLGTSTYEQYF. The CDR3 coding sequence is TGTGCCAGTAGTCTAGGGACTAGTACCTACGAGCAGTACTTC. The gene calls are TRBV19 and TRBJ2-7; 8 nucleotides line up with TRBD2. CDR1 is LNHDA, CDR2 SQIVND, per germline (reference sequence). CDR3 size: 14 residues. V lost 5 bases, J lost 2 bases, and 5 bases stayed unmatched.

This clone turned up a few times. The CDR3 is CASAQERGGLDEQYF. The CDR3 bases are TGTGCCAGCGCCCAAGAGCGGGGGGGCCTGGACGAGCAGTACTTC. The chain recombines TRBV6-1 with TRBJ2-7; 10 nucleotides match TRBD2. The CDR3 spans 15 residues. V was clipped by 8 bases and J by 5 bases; unmatched bases: 12. Germline V gives CDR1 MNHNS, CDR2 SASEGT.

This sequence joins TRBV27 and TRBJ2-7, with D tentatively TRBD1 (6 bases). Trimming left V 2 bases short and J 2 bases short, with 10 bases between. The CDR3 spans 14 residues. Germline assignment: CDR1 MNHEY and CDR2 SMNVEV (reference sequence). The DNA for the CDR3 is TGTGCCAGCAGTTTAGGGGGCCCTACCTACGAGCAGTACTTC. The encoded protein is CASSLGGPTYEQYF.

The chain couples TRBV29-1 to TRBJ2-7; a possible D gene is TRBD1 (5 bases). The germline V and J ends were trimmed by 4 bases and 0 bases, with 10 bases remaining between them. CDR1 SQVTM and CDR2 ANQGSEA come from the germline V gene. This CDR3 has 13 residues. The CDR3 region has the DNA TGCAGCGTTGGAAAGGGGCGCTCCTACGAGCAGTACTTC. Residues: CSVGKGRSYEQYF.

The chain couples TRBV30 to TRBJ1-2, with D maybe TRBD1 (5 bases). The CDR3 contains 12 residues. Germline V gene data show CDR1 as GTSNPN and CDR2 as SVGIG (reference sequence). V was shortened by 3 bases and J by 7 bases, with 12 bases between the two germline ends. This CDR3 reads CAWSFGALGYTF. CDR3 bases: TGTGCCTGGAGCTTCGGGGCGCTTGGCTACACCTTC.

This sequence joins TRBV7-8 and TRBJ1-5; D gene uncertain. Germline-derived CDR1 and CDR2 are SGHVS and FQNEAQ. The CDR3 loop spans 16 amino acids. The germline V and J ends were trimmed by 1 base and 1 base, with 11 bases remaining between them. CDR3 in DNA: TGTGCCAGCAGCTTAGAGGCCACCAGGAGCAATCAGCCCCAGCATTTT. It yields the protein CASSLEATRSNQPQHF.

In DNA, the CDR3 is TGTGCCAGCAGCTTAGGTTCAGGGGCGAACACTGAAGCTTTCTTT. This sequence encodes CASSLGSGANTEAFF. This rearrangement joins TRBV7-9 to TRBJ1-1, with D perhaps matching TRBD1 (6 bases). The CDR3 is 15 residues long. The V end was cut by 1 base, the J end by 1 base, with 10 bases between. Germline V gene data show CDR1 as SEHNR and CDR2 as FQNEAQ (reference sequence).

The rearrangement joins TRBV11-2 to TRBJ2-1, with D perhaps given as TRBD1 or TRBD2 (5 bases each). The CDR3 sequence is 15 residues long. In germline, CDR1 is SGHAT, CDR2 FQNNGV. V was cut by 1 base and J by 3 bases, with 10 bases left in between. The CDR3 DNA reads as TGTGCCAGCAGCTTAGCAGGGAGTGACTACAATGAGCAGTTCTTC. Translated: CASSLAGSDYNEQFF.

The genes are TRBV5-4 and TRBJ2-5; D possibly corresponds to TRBD2 (7 bases). The tail of the sequence fits TRBJ2-7 better, so the J call may be wrong. The CDR3 covers 15 residues. Germline lookup yields CDR1 SGHNT and CDR2 YYREEE (reference sequence). This CDR3 is CASSLVLGGLNEQYF. Written as DNA, the CDR3 is TGTGCCAGCAGCTTGGTCCTAGGGGGACTAAACGAGCAGTACTTC.